This is a list of T cell receptor beta chains from one sample in a study of human T cells and chemical hapten exposure. TCRdb processed the RACE reads anew with MiXCR; each CDR3 protein has one entry. The table records 120,000 to 150,000 distinct CDR3 sequences, about 12% of them present only once. The material was whole blood, obtained in connection with sensitization to the hapten diphenylcyclopropenone (DPC). Every receptor here comes from a woman aged 50 to 60 with alopecia areata. Some clones in this sample may be carry-over from other donors' samples. The CDR3 runs from the conserved cysteine through the conserved F or W. Fields, in order: CDR3 length, D gene, J gene, clone size, V gene, CDR3 DNA, CDR3 protein. A D gene is named only where the DNA matches it firmly. Clone size is stated in some rows and not others, as once, few, many or a class when expanded.

>14|NA|TRBJ1-2|NA|TRBV4-1
TGCGCCAGCAGCCTTTCCGGGACAAGAAATGGCTACACCTTC
CASSLSGTRNGYTF
>15|TRBD1|TRBJ1-5|NA|TRBV6-4
TGTGCCAGCAGGCGGACAGGGGACGGCAATCAGCCCCAGCATTTT
CASRRTGDGNQPQHF
>14|NA|TRBJ2-7|NA|TRBV29-1
TGCAGCGTTGAACAGGGAGCCCCCTTCTACGAGCAGTACTTC
CSVEQGAPFYEQYF
>12|NA|TRBJ1-1|few|TRBV29-1
TGCAGCGTTGTTATAGTTGTGGGCCCAGCTTTCTTT
CSVVIVVGPAFF
>16|TRBD2|TRBJ2-2|many|TRBV3-1
TGTGCCAGCAGCCAAGGGCTAGCGGTCAACACCGGGGAGCTGTTTTTT
CASSQGLAVNTGELFF
>15|TRBD1|TRBJ2-7|NA|TRBV20-1
TGCAGTGCTGTACTCCGGGACAGCCATACCCTCGAGCAGTACTTC
CSAVLRDSHTLEQYF
>14|TRBD2|TRBJ2-1|few|TRBV20-1
TGCAGTGCTAGTCACGGCGGGAGCACCCATGAGCAGTTCTTC
CSASHGGSTHEQFF
>11|NA|TRBJ2-7|many|TRBV11-2
TGTGCCAGCAGCTTCCAATACGAGCAGTACTTC
CASSFQYEQYF
>15|NA|TRBJ2-7|many|TRBV3-1
TGTGCCAGCAGCCAAGGGGCGACAGCTAGAACCGAGCAGTACTTC
CASSQGATARTEQYF
>13|NA|TRBJ2-2|NA|TRBV18
TGTGCCAGCTCACCAGCGAACACCGGGGAGCTGTTTTTT
CASSPANTGELFF
>15|NA|TRBJ2-3|many|TRBV12-3/TRBV12-4
TGTGCCAGCAGTTCCCTCCGGGAAAACACAGATACGCAGTATTTT
CASSSLRENTDTQYF
>12|NA|TRBJ2-3|NA|TRBV29-1
TGCAGCGTTGAAGGGGGATCAGATACGCAGTATTTT
CSVEGGSDTQYF
>15|TRBD2|TRBJ2-3|many|TRBV24-1
TGTGCCACCAGTTCTGTGCTAGCGGGCACAGATACGCAGTATTTT
CATSSVLAGTDTQYF
>15|NA|TRBJ2-5|NA|TRBV7-2
TGTGCCAGCAGTACCATTCGGGCCGGCCAAGAGACCCAGTACTTC
CASSTIRAGQETQYF
>16|NA|TRBJ2-2|NA|TRBV9
TGTGCCAGCAGCGTAAGCAGCGGGCATTTCACCGGGGAGCTGTTTTTT
CASSVSSGHFTGELFF
>15|TRBD2|TRBJ2-1|few|TRBV5-1
TGCGCCAGCAGCTCGGGACTAGCGAGCCACAATGAGCAGTTCTTC
CASSSGLASHNEQFF
>15|NA|TRBJ2-2|NA|TRBV18
TGTGCCAGCTCACCTGGACTAACGAACACCGGGGAGCTGTTTTTT
CASSPGLTNTGELFF
>14|NA|TRBJ2-7|NA|TRBV18
TGTGCCAGCTCATCGCGAGCCTCTGGGAACGAGCAGTACTTC
CASSSRASGNEQYF
>13|NA|TRBJ2-7|NA|TRBV4-1
TGCGCCAGCAGCCAAGATCCCCGTACGGGGCAGTACTTC
CASSQDPRTGQYF
>12|NA|TRBJ1-1|few|TRBV28
TGTGCCAGCAGCAAACGGGGAACTGAAGCTTTCTTT
CASSKRGTEAFF
>16|TRBD2|TRBJ2-3|NA|TRBV5-1
TGCGCCAGCAGCTTGGCGGCTAGCGGGGGTACAGATACGCAGTATTTT
CASSLAASGGTDTQYF
>14|NA|TRBJ2-2|many|TRBV12-3/TRBV12-4
TGTGCCGCCGGTAGCGTCCCGAACACCGGGGAGCTGTTTTTT
CAAGSVPNTGELFF
>13|NA|TRBJ2-1|few|TRBV7-3
TGTGCCAGCAGCTTAAATTCCTACAATGAGCAGTTCTTC
CASSLNSYNEQFF
>13|NA|TRBJ2-7|few|TRBV12-3/TRBV12-4
TGTGCCAGCAGACCGTCCGGCGTCTACGAGCAGTACTTC
CASRPSGVYEQYF
>16|NA|TRBJ1-5|NA|TRBV12-3/TRBV12-4
TGTGCCAGCAGTTTAGAAGGGGTCGGCGGCGGTCAGCCCCAGCATTTT
CASSLEGVGGGQPQHF
>17|TRBD2|TRBJ2-3|NA|TRBV11-2
TGTGCCAGCAGCTTGAAGGAGAGCGGGAGTATAGCAGATACGCAGTATTTT
CASSLKESGSIADTQYF
>18|NA|TRBJ1-2|NA|TRBV6-5
TGTGCCAGCAGTTACACTACGGGGAACAAGGGAACTAACTATGGCTACACCTTC
CASSYTTGNKGTNYGYTF
>15|TRBD2|TRBJ2-7|NA|TRBV7-2
TGTGCCAGCAGCGCCCGGACTAGCGTTAGATACGAGCAGTACTTC
CASSARTSVRYEQYF
>14|TRBD2|TRBJ2-1|few|TRBV28
TGTGCCAGCAGTTTAGCTAGCGGATTCACGGAGCAGTTCTTC
CASSLASGFTEQFF
>17|TRBD2|TRBJ2-5|NA|TRBV20-1
TGCAGTGCTGGACGACTAGCGGGAGGGCCCTCGGGAGAGACCCAGTACTTC
CSAGRLAGGPSGETQYF
>14|TRBD1|TRBJ2-5|few|TRBV6-2/TRBV6-3
TGTGCCAGCAGTTTACAGGGGCTCCAAGAGACCCAGTACTTC
CASSLQGLQETQYF
>15|NA|TRBJ2-2|few|TRBV11-1
TGTGCCAGCAGCCCTATTCGATACGGGCTCGGGGAGCTGTTTTTT
CASSPIRYGLGELFF
>12|NA|TRBJ2-2|NA|TRBV12-5
TGTGCTAGTGGTCCCGCGGCCGGGGAGCTGTTTTTT
CASGPAAGELFF
>14|TRBD2|TRBJ2-2|many|TRBV5-4
TGTGCCAGCAGTCCACCGGGGGGTACCGGGGAGCTGTTTTTT
CASSPPGGTGELFF
>13|TRBD1|TRBJ2-5|few|TRBV29-1
TGCAGCGTTGATGAGAGGGGGCTGGAGACCCAGTACTTC
CSVDERGLETQYF
>16|NA|TRBJ2-3|few|TRBV5-4
TGTGCCAGCAGCCGGACCCCGGGACTCAGCACAGATACGCAGTATTTT
CASSRTPGLSTDTQYF